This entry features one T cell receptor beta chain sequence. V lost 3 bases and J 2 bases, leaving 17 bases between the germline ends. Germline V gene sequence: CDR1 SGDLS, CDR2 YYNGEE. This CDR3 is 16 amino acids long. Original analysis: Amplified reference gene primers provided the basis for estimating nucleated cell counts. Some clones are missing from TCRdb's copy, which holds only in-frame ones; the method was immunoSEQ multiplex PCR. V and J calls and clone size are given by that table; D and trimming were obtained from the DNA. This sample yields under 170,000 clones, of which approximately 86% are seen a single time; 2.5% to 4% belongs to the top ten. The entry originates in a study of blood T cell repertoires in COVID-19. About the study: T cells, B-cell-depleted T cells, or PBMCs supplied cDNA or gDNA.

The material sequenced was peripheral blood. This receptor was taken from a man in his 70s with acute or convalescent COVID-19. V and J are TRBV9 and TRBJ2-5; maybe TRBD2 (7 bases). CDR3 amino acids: CASSGGGLGVQETQYF. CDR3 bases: TGTGCCAGCAGCGGGGGGGGGCTCGGGGTACAAGAGACCCAGTACTTC.